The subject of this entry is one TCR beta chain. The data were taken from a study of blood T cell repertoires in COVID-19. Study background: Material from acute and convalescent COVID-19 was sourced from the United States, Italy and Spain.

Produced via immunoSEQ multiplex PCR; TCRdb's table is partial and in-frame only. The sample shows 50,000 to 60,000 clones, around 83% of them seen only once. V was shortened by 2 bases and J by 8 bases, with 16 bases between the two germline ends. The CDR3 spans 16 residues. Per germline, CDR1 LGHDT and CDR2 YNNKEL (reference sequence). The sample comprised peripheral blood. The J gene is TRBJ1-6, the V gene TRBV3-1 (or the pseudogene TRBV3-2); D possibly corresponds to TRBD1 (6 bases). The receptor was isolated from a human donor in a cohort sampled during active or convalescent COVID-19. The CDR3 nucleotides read TGTGCCAGCAGCCAATTGGGGGCGGGCCCCGATTCACCCCTCCACTTT. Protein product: CASSQLGAGPDSPLHF.